What follows are 20 T cell receptor beta chains derived from one specimen sequenced in a study of PD-1 blockade in classical Hodgkin lymphoma. Produced via immunoSEQ multiplex PCR; TCRdb's table is partial and in-frame only. Of roughly 140,000 clones in the sample, nearly 80% were seen once. Every patient was affected by relapse after autologous stem cell transplantation, while exposure to brentuximab vedotin was not uniform. This material consisted of peripheral blood mononuclear cells (PBMCs), taken before the second cycle of nivolumab. The source of these receptors is a human donor with classical Hodgkin lymphoma.

This rearrangement joins TRBV6-5 to TRBJ2-7; 10 bases fit TRBD1. With 5 bases clipped from V and 4 bases from J, the junction kept 5 bases outside the gene matches. Per the germline V gene, CDR1 is MNHEY and CDR2 is SVGAGI. CDR3 length equals 14 residues. CDR3 in DNA: TGTGCCAGCAGTCGCGGGACAGGGGTTTACGAGCAGTACTTC. Translation: CASSRGTGVYEQYF.

V gene TRBV19 combines with J gene TRBJ2-3; TRBD1 might be the D (5 bases). This CDR3 contains 14 residues. Trimming shortened V by 3 bases and J by 1 base, and 8 bases separated the two germline ends. Germline CDR1 is LNHDA and CDR2 is SQIVND (reference sequence). DNA for the CDR3: TGTGCCAGTAGTATCTGGGGCGGCACAGATACGCAGTATTTT. Translating gives CASSIWGGTDTQYF.

The CDR3 region has the DNA TGTGCCTGGAGTGTACAGACTAATGAAAAACTGTTTTTT. It translates to CAWSVQTNEKLFF. This chain uses TRBV30 with TRBJ1-4; D gene ambiguous. V lost 0 bases and J 2 bases, leaving 4 bases between the germline ends. The germline V gene encodes CDR1 GTSNPN and CDR2 SVGIG (reference sequence). The CDR3 has 13 amino acids.

The chain is built from TRBV27 and TRBJ1-5; D ambiguous. This CDR3 is built from 11 residues. CDR1 MNHEY and CDR2 SMNVEV come from the germline V gene (reference sequence). V was pared by 3 bases and J by 6 bases, with 3 bases between. The CDR3 sequence: CASSFSQPQHF. In DNA, the CDR3 is TGTGCCAGCAGTTTTAGTCAGCCCCAGCATTTT.

This clone was seen repeatedly, ten times or more. The CDR3 DNA is TGTGCCAGCAGCTTGGTGGCCAGGGGGAGCTACAATGAGCAGTTCTTC. Translation gives CASSLVARGSYNEQFF. The chain uses TRBV5-6 and TRBJ2-1, with 7 bases fitting TRBD1. The trim removed 0 bases at V and 3 bases at J, leaving 6 bases unmatched. The CDR3 totals 16 residues. Germline V lookup: CDR1 SGHDT, CDR2 YYEEEE.

This chain connects TRBV29-1 to TRBJ2-7, with 13 positions matching TRBD2. V trimming: 6 bases; J trimming: 6 bases; junction bases outside the gene matches: 2. Germline V gene data show CDR1 as SQVTM and CDR2 as ANQGSEA. This CDR3 is 12 amino acids long. CDR3 coding DNA: TGCAGCGTCGGACTAGCGGGAGTCGAGCAGTACTTC. Translation gives CSVGLAGVEQYF.

The chain recombines TRBV7-2 with TRBJ2-1; 13 bases fit TRBD2. The germline V gene encodes CDR1 SGHTA and CDR2 FQGNSA. J gave up 8 bases and V 3 bases, and 10 bases lay outside the gene matches. The CDR3 loop spans 17 amino acids. This CDR3 reads CASSFVARLAGGDEQFF. Written as DNA, the CDR3 is TGTGCCAGCAGCTTCGTAGCACGACTAGCGGGAGGCGATGAGCAGTTCTTC.

The chain links TRBV12-5 to TRBJ2-2, with D perhaps TRBD1 (6 bases). This CDR3 region has 15 residues. Germline-derived CDR1 and CDR2 are LGHNT and FRNRAP. The V and J ends lost 4 bases and 0 bases respectively, with 9 bases between them. The CDR3 loop is CASGWTAANTGELFF. DNA for the CDR3: TGTGCTAGTGGTTGGACAGCCGCGAACACCGGGGAGCTGTTTTTT.

V is TRBV19 and J is TRBJ2-2; a weak D match, TRBD1 (6 bases). The CDR3 has 14 amino acids. Germline V gene data show CDR1 as LNHDA and CDR2 as SQIVND (reference sequence). Trimming removed 10 bases from V and 1 base from J, with 13 bases in between. DNA for the CDR3: TGTGCCACCTCTTTACAGGGGAACACCGGGGAGCTGTTTTTT. Translating it yields CATSLQGNTGELFF.

V and J are TRBV18 and TRBJ2-7, with 7 bases fitting TRBD1. The ends lost 6 bases at V and 3 bases at J; junction bases unmatched: 11. Germline CDR1 KGHSH, CDR2 LQKENI. The CDR3 totals 15 residues. This CDR3 reads CASSAVDRFFYEQYF. The CDR3 nucleotides read TGTGCCAGCTCCGCCGTGGACAGGTTTTTCTACGAGCAGTACTTC.

The CDR3: CASRPGQGGKEKLFF. CDR3 coding DNA: TGCGCCAGCAGGCCGGGACAGGGGGGAAAGGAAAAACTGTTTTTT. The chain couples TRBV5-1 to TRBJ1-4, with 11 bases aligning to TRBD1. This CDR3 has 15 residues. Losses at the gene ends were 5 bases for V and 8 bases for J; bases not matched to a gene: 8. Germline values: CDR1 SGHRS, CDR2 YFSETQ.

This chain connects TRBV29-1 to TRBJ2-7; 12 bases fit TRBD1. In germline, CDR1 is SQVTM, CDR2 ANQGSEA. The ends lost 4 bases at V and 3 bases at J; junction bases unmatched: 25. The CDR3 extends over 21 amino acids. Here the CDR3 DNA reads TGCAGCGTTGCGGGACAGGGGGCGCCGGTGGCCCCCCGACGTTCCCTCTACGAGCAGTACTTC. Amino acids: CSVAGQGAPVAPRRSLYEQYF.

This clone has a count of ten or more. The CDR3, as DNA: TGTGCCAGCAGTATGGACGGGGGACATGGCTACACCTTC. This sequence encodes CASSMDGGHGYTF. The V and J genes are TRBV2 and TRBJ1-2; possible D gene TRBD1, 5 bases. Per the germline V gene, CDR1 is SNHLY and CDR2 is FYNNEI. Trimming removed 5 bases from V and 6 bases from J, with 13 bases in between. The CDR3 totals 13 residues.

This clone was recorded a few times. The CDR3, as DNA: TGTGCCAGCAGTTACTCGGGACAGGGGAATGGCTACACCTTC. This translates into CASSYSGQGNGYTF. V usage is TRBV6-6 and J usage is TRBJ1-2, with TRBD1 matching over 10 bases. J was trimmed by 6 bases and V by 0 bases; bases with no gene match: 1. Germline-derived CDR1 and CDR2 are MNHNY and SVGAGI (reference sequence). The CDR3 contains 14 residues.

There are a few counts of this clone. This rearrangement joins TRBV28 to TRBJ1-1; 9 bases agree with TRBD1. With 5 bases clipped from V and 3 bases from J, the junction kept 4 bases outside the gene matches. The CDR3 extends over 14 amino acids. Germline CDR1 MDHEN, CDR2 SYDVKM. Written as DNA, the CDR3 is TGTGCCAGCAGTCCGACAGGGGGGTACACTGAAGCTTTCTTT. The encoded protein is CASSPTGGYTEAFF.

This chain uses TRBV29-1 with TRBJ1-4, with D possibly being TRBD1 (6 bases). V lost 1 base to trimming and J lost 5 bases, with 14 bases between them. This CDR3 is 15 amino acids long. Germline lookup yields CDR1 SQVTM and CDR2 ANQGSEA. CDR3 residues: CSVEVIGGANEKLFF. The CDR3, as DNA: TGCAGCGTTGAAGTGATTGGGGGCGCAAATGAAAAACTGTTTTTT.

The chain recombines TRBV30 with TRBJ2-7; D gene unclear. CDR1 and CDR2 from the germline V gene are GTSNPN and SVGIG (reference sequence). Trimming cost V 3 bases and J 6 bases, with 9 bases left between them. This CDR3 comprises 11 residues. The chain's CDR3 is CAWSPLTEQYF. The CDR3, as DNA: TGTGCCTGGAGCCCCCTGACCGAGCAGTACTTC.

The J gene is TRBJ2-3, the V gene TRBV27; a weak D match, TRBD1 (5 bases). CDR3 size: 12 residues. Trimming took 6 bases from V and 7 from J, leaving 11 bases between them. Germline V gives CDR1 MNHEY, CDR2 SMNVEV (reference sequence). CDR3 DNA: TGTGCCAGCAGCCCTAACAGGTATACGCAGTATTTT. This encodes CASSPNRYTQYF.

V gene TRBV19 combines with J gene TRBJ2-7, with unresolved D. This CDR3 is built from 15 residues. V shed 1 base and J shed 1 base, with 11 bases lying between them. Germline V gives CDR1 LNHDA, CDR2 SQIVND (reference sequence). This CDR3 is CASSIAGSASYEQYF. In nucleotides, the CDR3 is TGTGCCAGTAGTATAGCTGGTTCAGCTTCCTACGAGCAGTACTTC.

The chain uses TRBV10-3 and TRBJ1-6; weak D call: TRBD1 (6 bases). This CDR3 contains 13 residues. Germline V lookup: CDR1 ENHRY, CDR2 SYGVKD. With 7 bases removed from V and 7 bases from J, the gap between germline ends came to 11 bases. CDR3 residues: CAITTGRNSPLHF. In DNA form, the CDR3 reads TGTGCCATCACTACAGGGAGGAATTCACCCCTCCACTTT.